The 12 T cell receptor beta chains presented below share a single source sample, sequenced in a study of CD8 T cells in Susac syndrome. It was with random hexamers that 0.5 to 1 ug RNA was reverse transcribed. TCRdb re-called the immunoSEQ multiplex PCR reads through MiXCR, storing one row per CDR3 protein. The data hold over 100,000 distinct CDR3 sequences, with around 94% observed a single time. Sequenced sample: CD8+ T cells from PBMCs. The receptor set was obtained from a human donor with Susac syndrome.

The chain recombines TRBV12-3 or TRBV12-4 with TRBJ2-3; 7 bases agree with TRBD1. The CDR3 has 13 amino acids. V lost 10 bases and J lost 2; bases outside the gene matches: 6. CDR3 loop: CANSDRPTDTQYF. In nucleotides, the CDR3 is TGTGCCAATTCGGACAGGCCCACAGATACGCAGTATTTT.

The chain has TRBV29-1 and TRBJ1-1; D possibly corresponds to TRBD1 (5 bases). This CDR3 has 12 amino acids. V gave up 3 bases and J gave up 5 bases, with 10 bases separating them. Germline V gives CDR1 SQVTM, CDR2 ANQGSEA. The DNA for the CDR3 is TGCAGCGTTGATGAGGGGATGACTGAAGCTTTCTTT. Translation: CSVDEGMTEAFF.

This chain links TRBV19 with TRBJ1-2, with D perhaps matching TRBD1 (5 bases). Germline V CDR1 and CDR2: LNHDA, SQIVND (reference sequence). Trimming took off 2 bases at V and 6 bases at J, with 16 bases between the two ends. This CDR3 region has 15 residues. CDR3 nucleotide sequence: TGTGCCAGTAGTATAAGGGCGGCCAGGGTCGATGGCTACACCTTC. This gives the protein CASSIRAARVDGYTF.

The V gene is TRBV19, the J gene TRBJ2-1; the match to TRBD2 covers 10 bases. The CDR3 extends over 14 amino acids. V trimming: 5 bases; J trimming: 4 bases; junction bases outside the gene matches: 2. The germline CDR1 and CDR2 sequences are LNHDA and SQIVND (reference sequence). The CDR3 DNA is TGTGCCAGTAGTCTAGCGGGGGCTTACAATGAGCAGTTCTTC. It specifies CASSLAGAYNEQFF.

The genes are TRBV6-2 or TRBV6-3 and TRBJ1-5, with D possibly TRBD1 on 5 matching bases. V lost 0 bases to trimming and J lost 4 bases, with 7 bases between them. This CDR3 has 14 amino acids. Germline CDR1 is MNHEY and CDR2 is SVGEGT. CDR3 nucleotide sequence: TGTGCCAGCAGTTACTCGGAGGGGAATCAGCCCCAGCATTTT. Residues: CASSYSEGNQPQHF.

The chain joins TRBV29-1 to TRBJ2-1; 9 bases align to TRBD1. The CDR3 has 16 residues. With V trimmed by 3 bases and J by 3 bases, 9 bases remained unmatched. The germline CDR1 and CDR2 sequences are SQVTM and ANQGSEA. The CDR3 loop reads CSVEAGRDRVYNEQFF. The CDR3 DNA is TGCAGCGTTGAGGCGGGCAGGGACAGGGTCTACAATGAGCAGTTCTTC.

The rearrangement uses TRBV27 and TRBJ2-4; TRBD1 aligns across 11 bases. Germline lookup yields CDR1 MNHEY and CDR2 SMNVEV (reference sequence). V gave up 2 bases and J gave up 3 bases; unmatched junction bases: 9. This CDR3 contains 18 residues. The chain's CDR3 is CASSLGQGAGMDKNIQYF. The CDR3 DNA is TGTGCCAGCAGTTTAGGACAGGGGGCTGGGATGGACAAAAACATTCAGTACTTC.

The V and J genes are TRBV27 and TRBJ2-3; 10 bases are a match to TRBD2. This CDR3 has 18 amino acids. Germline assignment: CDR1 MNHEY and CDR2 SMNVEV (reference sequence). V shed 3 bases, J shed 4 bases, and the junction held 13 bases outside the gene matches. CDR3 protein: CASSLNSGGSIGADTQYF. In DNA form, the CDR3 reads TGTGCCAGCAGTTTGAATAGCGGGGGGTCAATAGGCGCAGATACGCAGTATTTT.

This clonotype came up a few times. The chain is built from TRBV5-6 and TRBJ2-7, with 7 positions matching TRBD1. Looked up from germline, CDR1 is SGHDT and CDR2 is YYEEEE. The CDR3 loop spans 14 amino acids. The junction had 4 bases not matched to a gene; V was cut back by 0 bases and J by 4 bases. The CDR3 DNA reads TGTGCCAGCAGCTTGGGAGACAGGGCATACGAGCAGTACTTC. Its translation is CASSLGDRAYEQYF.

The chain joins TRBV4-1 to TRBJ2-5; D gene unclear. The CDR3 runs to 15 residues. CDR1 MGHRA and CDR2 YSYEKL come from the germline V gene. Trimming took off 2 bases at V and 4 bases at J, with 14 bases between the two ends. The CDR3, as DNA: TGCGCCAGCAGCCAAAAGGTCGGAGTTTTAGAGACCCAGTACTTC. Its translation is CASSQKVGVLETQYF.

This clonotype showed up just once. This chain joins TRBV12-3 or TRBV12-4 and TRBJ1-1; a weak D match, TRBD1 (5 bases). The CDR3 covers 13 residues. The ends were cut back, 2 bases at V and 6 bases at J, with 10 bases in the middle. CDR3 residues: CASSLWGEPEAFF. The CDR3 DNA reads TGTGCCAGCAGTTTATGGGGGGAACCTGAAGCTTTCTTT.

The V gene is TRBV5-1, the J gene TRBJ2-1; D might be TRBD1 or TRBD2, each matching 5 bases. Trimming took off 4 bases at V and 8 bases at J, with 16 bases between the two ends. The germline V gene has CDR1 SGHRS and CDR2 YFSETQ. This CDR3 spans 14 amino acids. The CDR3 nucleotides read TGCGCCAGCAGCGGGGGTTTGGCCTCGCATGAGCAGTTCTTC. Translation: CASSGGLASHEQFF. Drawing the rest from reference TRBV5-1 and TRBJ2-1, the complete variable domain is KAGVTQTPRYLIKTRGQQVTLSCSPISGHRSVSWYQQTPGQGLQFLFEYFSETQRNKGNFPGRFSGRQFSNSRSEMNVSTLELGDSALYLCASSGGLASHEQFFGPGTRLTVL.